This is a list of T cell receptor beta chains from one sample in a study of T cell responses to AZD1222 COVID-19 vaccine. Sequenced by immunoSEQ multiplex PCR; TCRdb stores in-frame clones only, minus some. Counted here are roughly 53,000 clones, 84% occurring once; the ten biggest clones make up 25% to 30%. The sequencing here drew on peripheral blood, taken on day 0 of AZD1222 vaccination. These receptors all come from an adult in good health. The CDR3 runs from the conserved cysteine through the conserved F or W. Each record gives: CDR3 length, V gene, CDR3 protein.

13,TRBV12-3/TRBV12-4,CASRPDRVGGYTF
13,TRBV21-1,CASSISEGNTIYF
13,TRBV19,CASTAVMNTEAFF
14,TRBV29-1,CSALEGVGFTEAFF
14,TRBV10-3,CAITDLGLAGEQFF
13,TRBV29-1,CSASGRMSTEAFF
14,TRBV4-1,CASSQAGEGDTQYF
18,TRBV28,CASSFFRTSGRAFPEQYF
15,TRBV3-1/TRBV3-2,CASSPGTGGYNEQFF
14,TRBV4-2,CASGGRSSYNEQFF
14,TRBV5-1,CASSLVSGEDEQYF
13,TRBV6-6,CASSVVPNTEAFF
15,TRBV6-5,CASSYGGNSGNTIYF
15,TRBV5-1,CASGAFQRETGELFF
14,TRBV2,CASRGLAGEETQYF
15,TRBV11-2,CASSLDGRVFNEQFF
16,TRBV11-2,CASSSLKKEQGTEAFF
14,TRBV4-3,CASSQGRSTDTQYF
17,TRBV28,CASRRPGQGATNEKLFF
15,TRBV5-1,CASSLAQAGANVLTF
15,TRBV4-1,CASSQASSSYNEQFF
13,TRBV5-1,CASSLDSRSPLHF
14,TRBV20-1,CSASRDRGLETQYF
16,TRBV24-1,CATSDLSGDTSYEQYF
14,TRBV3-1/TRBV3-2,CASQSSGRAGELFF
20,TRBV4-1,CASSQGETALSSSGANVLTF
14,TRBV4-3,CASSQEWGRGGYTF
15,TRBV5-5,CASTLGAEEGETQYF
12,TRBV4-1,CASSQAHTEAFF
15,TRBV6-5,CASSYSGRGPLQQYF
13,TRBV11-2,CASSLHQVNEQFF
12,TRBV2,CASSGQGMGAFF
15,TRBV11-3,CASSLGGGGNTEAFF